The 5 T cell receptor beta chains listed next were all sequenced from one sample in a study of blood T cell repertoires in COVID-19. TCRdb keeps only in-frame clones here, not all; method: immunoSEQ multiplex PCR. This table holds approximately 190,000 clones, approximately 80% found once. The sample taken for sequencing was PBMCs or T cells enriched from blood (not recorded which). All receptors derive from a woman aged 55-70 years with acute COVID-19.

The chain employs TRBV27 and TRBJ2-3; 9 bases map to TRBD2. Losses at the gene ends were 5 bases for V and 0 bases for J; bases not matched to a gene: 3. This CDR3 comprises 15 residues. Germline V gene sequence: CDR1 MNHEY, CDR2 SMNVEV (reference sequence). The CDR3 sequence: CASSPSGDSTDTQYF. CDR3 sequence (DNA): TGTGCCAGCAGTCCTAGCGGGGATAGCACAGATACGCAGTATTTT.

This chain connects TRBV30 to TRBJ1-2, with D perhaps matching TRBD1 (6 bases). This CDR3 is built from 15 residues. V lost 3 bases and J lost 6, with 20 bases in between. Germline V gives CDR1 GTSNPN, CDR2 SVGIG (reference sequence). For the CDR3, the DNA is TGTGCCTGGAGCGTGTCGAGGGGGAGTGTGGATGGCTACACCTTC. It translates to CAWSVSRGSVDGYTF.

This chain links TRBV7-9 with TRBJ1-1, with D perhaps matching TRBD1 (6 bases). Germline lookup yields CDR1 SEHNR and CDR2 FQNEAQ (reference sequence). The CDR3 spans 16 residues. V lost 0 bases and J lost 5, with 16 bases in between. CDR3 protein: CASSLAGAGEGTEAFF. CDR3 bases: TGTGCCAGCAGCTTAGCGGGGGCGGGTGAGGGGACTGAAGCTTTCTTT.

The chain links TRBV5-6 to TRBJ2-1, with 8 bases matching TRBD2. Germline V gene lookup returns CDR1 SGHDT and CDR2 YYEEEE. V dropped 2 bases and J dropped 5; count of bases not matched to a gene: 6. The CDR3 contains 15 residues. DNA of the CDR3: TGTGCCAGCAGCTTAGGGAGCGGGAGAAACAATGAGCAGTTCTTC. It yields the protein CASSLGSGRNNEQFF.

This chain joins TRBV5-1 and TRBJ2-2, with D uncertain. CDR1 and CDR2 from the germline V gene are SGHRS and YFSETQ. This CDR3 is built from 14 residues. Trimming stripped 4 bases from V and 6 bases from J, with 13 bases between. Here the CDR3 reads CASSLMAVSGELFF. The DNA for the CDR3 is TGCGCCAGCAGCCTAATGGCGGTTTCCGGGGAGCTGTTTTTT.